This T cell receptor beta chain was sequenced for a study of shared clonotypes between healthy human individuals. Overall study: The composition of the donors was a couple of women and a few men aged 18 to 49.

Sequencing was performed with immunoSEQ multiplex PCR; in TCRdb, only in-frame clones are kept and a portion is missing. Counted here are about 1 million clones, about 75% occurring once; the ten biggest clones make up approximately 1.5%. V trimming: 8 bases; J trimming: 10 bases; junction bases outside the gene matches: 7. CDR1 is WNHNN, CDR2 SYGVQD, per germline (reference sequence). The CDR3 is 13 residues long. All donors qualified as healthy HIV-negative adults and had experienced no recent acute infections or vaccinations. This clone was counted only a few times. This TCR derives from a man between 18 and 35 years old in good health. The sample comprised memory CD4+ T cells sorted from blood. Specified subset: CD45RA-negative fraction. V is TRBV10-1 and J is TRBJ1-6, with TRBD1 matching over 8 bases. The CDR3 DNA is TGCGCCAGCCCGGGACAGGACGAATCACCCCTCCACTTT. It codes for CASPGQDESPLHF.